This T cell receptor beta chain came from a study of T cell repertoires in cytomegalovirus infection (dated by TCRdb to the late 2010s). As for the study more broadly: Recently identified HLA-C-restricted CMV epitopes, whose presentation resists viral immunomodulation, were targeted by peptide stimulations together with well-studied HLA-B-restricted epitopes. Donor HLA type was relevant to the analysis, as public TCR beta signatures indicated carriage of CMV infection together with the matching HLA type.

V and J lose 6 bases and 11 bases, and a span of 20 bases separates them. The germline V gene supplies CDR1 MNHNS and CDR2 SASEGT. Counted from cysteine to phenylalanine, this CDR3 has 14 amino acids. Only the CDR3 DNA is retained, 42 bases long and in frame from the first base. Sequenced using an Illumina HiSeq 1500. The public reads were reanalyzed by TCRdb: fastp trimming at Q25, MiXCR alignment, in-frame beta chains only. Each record represents a unique CDR3 protein, reported with the most common genes and DNA among its rows. The sample table holds 300,000 to 400,000 distinct CDR3 sequences, of which around 29% were seen once. The top ten clonotypes cover 20% of the sample. What the work shows at the level of the full study, not this receptor alone: In both this cohort and an independent approximately 370-donor cohort, the cumulative frequency of public TCR beta family members distinguished carriers of CMV infection plus the relevant HLA type. The ex vivo response was dominated by HLA-C-restricted CMV-specific TCR beta clonotypes, which also provided the single most frequent clonotype in two of eight donors.

The treatment or condition label here, explained by the study, means: in vitro stimulation with specific CMV peptide epitopes to enrich CMV-specific T cells. This clonotype was detected many times. The antigen it recognizes is unknown. Per-base quality was not reported, and no clone a single base away is much larger than it. The receptor comes from a human donor in good health (CMV status not recorded). Some clones in this sample may be carry-over from other donors' samples. Rearrangement joined TRBV6-1 to TRBJ2-1; the D gene is possibly TRBD1, with 6 bases matching. This material consisted of cultured PBMCs, taken from culture after CMV antigen stimulation. The CDR3 amino acid sequence is: CASRDTYREWQQFF. The nucleotide sequence is TGTGCCAGCAGGGACACTTACAGGGAATGGCAGCAGTTCTTC.